A selection of T cell receptor beta chains follows, all from one sample in a study of read filtering for tumor transcriptome and immune sequencing. TCRdb called the reads again in MiXCR, with one record for every CDR3 protein. The sample carries 100,000 to 150,000 distinct CDR3 sequences, around 13% recorded once. Material for sequencing was a population of CD138-negative cells sorted from bone marrow. Receptor source: a donor at least 40 years old with multiple myeloma. Each CDR3 is given with its conserved first and last residue. D genes are given only for firm matches. Expanded clones are given a class, and other clones once, few, many or no size at all.

CDR3 protein,CDR3 DNA,J gene,clone size,V gene,D gene
CASSPHTDTQYF,TGCGCCAGCAGCCCCCACACAGATACGCAGTATTTT,TRBJ2-3,-,TRBV5-1,-
CASSVAWGQGAYNEQFF,TGTGCCAGCAGCGTAGCTTGGGGACAGGGGGCCTACAATGAGCAGTTCTTC,TRBJ2-1,many,TRBV9,TRBD1
CASSPPGGNSPLHF,TGTGCCAGCAGCCCCCCCGGCGGTAATTCACCCCTCCACTTT,TRBJ1-6,many,TRBV11-2,-
CASSQDTGGVSYEQYF,TGCGCCAGCAGCCAAGATACGGGAGGGGTCTCCTACGAGCAGTACTTC,TRBJ2-7,few,TRBV4-1,TRBD2
CSASSGQGVQPQHF,TGCAGTGCTAGCTCCGGACAGGGTGTTCAGCCCCAGCATTTT,TRBJ1-5,many,TRBV20-1,TRBD1
CSVEVRTGDTEAFF,TGCAGCGTTGAGGTCAGGACAGGGGACACTGAAGCTTTCTTT,TRBJ1-1,many,TRBV29-1,TRBD1
CASSKGTSGGLNEQFF,TGCGCCAGCAGCAAGGGGACTAGCGGGGGGCTGAATGAGCAGTTCTTC,TRBJ2-1,many,TRBV5-1,TRBD2
CASSLSGSQGYEQYF,TGTGCCAGCAGCCTTAGCGGCTCTCAGGGCTACGAGCAGTACTTC,TRBJ2-7,many,TRBV14,-
CASSLATAGNEKLFF,TGTGCCAGCAGCTTGGCCACGGCAGGGAATGAAAAACTGTTTTTT,TRBJ1-4,many,TRBV5-6,-
CASSLHPGTGSSEQYF,TGTGCCAGCAGCTTACACCCCGGGACAGGGTCGTCCGAGCAGTACTTC,TRBJ2-7,many,TRBV11-2,TRBD1
CAISESGDMNTEAFF,TGTGCCATCAGTGAGTCTGGGGATATGAACACTGAAGCTTTCTTT,TRBJ1-1,many,TRBV10-3,-
CSARDPRWAYNEQFF,TGCAGTGCTAGAGATCCCCGGTGGGCCTACAATGAGCAGTTCTTC,TRBJ2-1,many,TRBV20-1,-
CSVETGPDTQYF,TGCAGCGTTGAGACAGGGCCAGATACGCAGTATTTT,TRBJ2-3,few,TRBV29-1,TRBD1
CASMRENYGYTF,TGTGCCAGCATGAGGGAAAACTATGGCTACACCTTC,TRBJ1-2,many,TRBV9,-
CSASTGQEAFF,TGCAGTGCTAGTACGGGACAGGAAGCTTTCTTT,TRBJ1-1,many,TRBV20-1,TRBD1
CASSVDRGLGNERFF,TGTGCCAGCAGCGTTGACAGGGGGCTGGGGAATGAGCGGTTCTTC,TRBJ2-1,-,TRBV7-3,TRBD1
CASSLDGTGLEAFF,TGCGCCAGCAGCTTGGATGGGACAGGGCTTGAAGCTTTCTTT,TRBJ1-1,many,TRBV5-1,TRBD1
CASSREGGRDGELFF,TGTGCCAGCAGTCGGGAGGGCGGAAGGGACGGGGAGCTGTTTTTT,TRBJ2-2,many,TRBV6-6,TRBD2
CASSPRAGGPDEQFF,TGCGCCAGCAGCCCCAGGGCGGGAGGGCCTGATGAGCAGTTCTTC,TRBJ2-1,many,TRBV5-1,TRBD2
CASSIGTGLSGANVLTF,TGTGCCAGCAGCATCGGGACAGGGTTGTCTGGGGCCAACGTCCTGACTTTC,TRBJ2-6,few,TRBV5-4,TRBD1
CASSPGQPDEKLFF,TGTGCCAGTAGTCCGGGACAGCCGGATGAAAAACTGTTTTTT,TRBJ1-4,many,TRBV19,TRBD1
CASSLLPINQPQHF,TGTGCCAGCAGCTTATTACCAATAAATCAGCCCCAGCATTTT,TRBJ1-5,few,TRBV7-2,-
CASKQGASTDTQYF,TGTGCCAGCAAACAGGGGGCTAGCACAGATACGCAGTATTTT,TRBJ2-3,many,TRBV7-2,TRBD1
CAISDGGRASYEQYF,TGTGCCATCAGTGACGGTGGCAGGGCATCCTACGAGCAGTACTTC,TRBJ2-7,many,TRBV10-3,-
CASSLRGTTYEQYF,TGTGCCAGCAGTTTACGTGGGACTACCTACGAGCAGTACTTC,TRBJ2-7,many,TRBV28,TRBD2
CAIGTSGTYEQYF,TGTGCCATCGGGACTAGCGGAACCTACGAGCAGTACTTC,TRBJ2-7,many,TRBV28,TRBD2
CASSETAYQETQYF,TGTGCCAGCAGTGAAACAGCGTACCAAGAGACCCAGTACTTC,TRBJ2-5,many,TRBV2,-
CASSRGQLTGELFF,TGTGCCAGCAGCCGGGGACAGCTCACCGGGGAGCTGTTTTTT,TRBJ2-2,many,TRBV7-9,TRBD1
CSARPPVGTNVVSYNEQFF,TGCAGTGCTAGACCTCCGGTCGGGACAAATGTTGTTTCCTACAATGAGCAGTTCTTC,TRBJ2-1,many,TRBV20-1,-
CASSLLAGGPGELFF,TGTGCCAGCAGCTTACTAGCGGGGGGGCCCGGGGAGCTGTTTTTT,TRBJ2-2,many,TRBV6-1,TRBD2
CASSRTGTYEQYF,TGCGCCAGCAGCCGGACAGGGACCTACGAGCAGTACTTC,TRBJ2-7,many,TRBV5-1,TRBD1
CASSVGGNTEAFF,TGTGCCAGCAGTGTGGGCGGGAACACTGAAGCTTTCTTT,TRBJ1-1,many,TRBV6-1,-
CATSRDQYANTGELFF,TGTGCCACCAGCAGAGACCAGTACGCGAACACCGGGGAGCTGTTTTTT,TRBJ2-2,many,TRBV15,-
CASSPGQTTNTGELFF,TGCGCCAGCAGCCCGGGACAGACGACGAACACCGGGGAGCTGTTTTTT,TRBJ2-2,many,TRBV5-1,TRBD1
CASSLDRPPETQYF,TGTGCCAGCAGCTTAGATAGGCCCCCGGAGACCCAGTACTTC,TRBJ2-5,-,TRBV11-2,-
CASSTGLDTEAFF,TGTGCCAGCAGCACAGGGTTAGACACTGAAGCTTTCTTT,TRBJ1-1,many,TRBV11-2,-
CAWSVGQSGNQPQHF,TGTGCCTGGAGTGTGGGACAGTCGGGCAATCAGCCCCAGCATTTT,TRBJ1-5,many,TRBV30,TRBD1
CASSLSGTPNTGELFF,TGTGCCAGCAGCCTATCCGGGACACCGAACACCGGGGAGCTGTTTTTT,TRBJ2-2,many,TRBV7-2,-
CASSEDLLWDTGELFF,TGTGCCAGCAGTGAAGACCTGCTTTGGGACACCGGGGAGCTGTTTTTT,TRBJ2-2,few,TRBV6-1,-
CASSLGWGTNEQFF,TGTGCCAGCAGCTTAGGATGGGGGACCAATGAGCAGTTCTTC,TRBJ2-1,many,TRBV7-2,-
CASSYRGTNEKLFF,TGTGCCAGCAGTTACAGGGGCACTAATGAAAAACTGTTTTTT,TRBJ1-4,many,TRBV6-6,-
CASSSDRTSNQPQHF,TGTGCCAGCTCATCGGACAGAACTAGCAATCAGCCCCAGCATTTT,TRBJ1-5,-,TRBV18,-
CASRGNPYNEQFF,TGTGCCAGCAGAGGGAACCCCTACAATGAGCAGTTCTTC,TRBJ2-1,-,TRBV5-6,-
CSVVGGPSVGYTF,TGCAGCGTTGTGGGGGGTCCATCTGTCGGCTACACCTTC,TRBJ1-2,-,TRBV29-1,-
CSVPEASSEKLFF,TGCAGCGTTCCGGAGGCGTCAAGTGAAAAACTGTTTTTT,TRBJ1-4,many,TRBV29-1,-
CASSFRDMSEKLFF,TGTGCCAGCAGCTTCCGGGACATGTCCGAAAAACTGTTTTTT,TRBJ1-4,many,TRBV7-9,-
CASSRVCCSGGYTDTQYF,TGTGCCAGCAGCAGAGTTTGTTGTAGCGGGGGGTACACAGATACGCAGTATTTT,TRBJ2-3,few,TRBV21-1,-
CASSSRTGTYRDTQYF,TGTGCCAGTAGTTCTCGGACAGGGACGTATCGAGATACGCAGTATTTT,TRBJ2-3,few,TRBV19,TRBD1
CASSRAGAGELFF,TGTGCCAGCAGCCGGGCCGGGGCCGGGGAGCTGTTTTTT,TRBJ2-2,many,TRBV12-3/TRBV12-4,-
CASSFRRSGTDTQYF,TGTGCCAGCAGTTTCAGGCGAAGCGGAACAGATACGCAGTATTTT,TRBJ2-3,many,TRBV28,-
CASSSASTGLSTGELFF,TGTGCCAGCAGTTCTGCGAGTACGGGACTCAGTACCGGGGAGCTGTTTTTT,TRBJ2-2,many,TRBV12-3/TRBV12-4,-
CSAKTGIDGTDTQYF,TGCAGTGCCAAGACAGGGATAGATGGCACAGATACGCAGTATTTT,TRBJ2-3,many,TRBV20-1,TRBD1
CASSFTGNPFATNEKLFF,TGTGCCAGCAGCTTTACAGGAAATCCCTTTGCAACTAATGAAAAACTGTTTTTT,TRBJ1-4,many,TRBV7-9,-
CASSAQTRGCWNEQFF,TGTGCCAGCAGCGCCCAGACAAGGGGCTGTTGGAATGAGCAGTTCTTC,TRBJ2-1,once,TRBV21-1,-